These 28 T cell receptor beta chains originate from one sample sequenced in a study of T cell repertoires in cytomegalovirus infection. TCRdb recomputed calls from the reads with MiXCR, one row per CDR3 protein. The sample holds some 590,000 distinct CDR3 sequences, 35% to 50% seen once. These receptors' antigens are unknown. The sequencing here drew on cultured PBMCs, taken from culture after CMV antigen stimulation. The origin of the receptors is a human donor in good health (CMV status not recorded). Some clones in this sample may be carry-over from other donors' samples.

V and J are TRBV3-1 and TRBJ2-7; 9 nucleotides match TRBD2. The CDR3 spans 15 residues. The V gene's germline CDR1 is LGHDT and CDR2 YNNKEL (reference sequence). The V gene end was trimmed by 1 base and the J gene end by 4 bases; junction bases not matched to a gene: 5. CDR3 sequence reads: CASSQAAGGRYEQYF. The CDR3 DNA sequence: TGTGCCAGCAGCCAAGCCGCGGGGGGGCGATACGAGCAGTACTTC.

This chain links TRBV18 with TRBJ2-1; 7 bases agree with TRBD2. V lost 0 bases and J lost 0; bases outside the gene matches: 2. This CDR3 is 16 amino acids long. Per germline, CDR1 KGHSH and CDR2 LQKENI. The CDR3 protein is CASSPPGGGSYNEQFF. The CDR3 DNA reads as TGTGCCAGCTCACCACCCGGCGGGGGCTCCTACAATGAGCAGTTCTTC.

The chain couples TRBV12-5 to TRBJ2-5; 8 nucleotides line up with TRBD1. With V trimmed by 7 bases and J by 3 bases, 4 bases remained unmatched. The germline CDR1 and CDR2 sequences are LGHNT and FRNRAP. CDR3 size: 13 residues. The CDR3 DNA is TGTGCTAGTGCCCCGACAGGGGAAGAGACCCAGTACTTC. It is translated as CASAPTGEETQYF. Drawing the rest from reference TRBV12-5 and TRBJ2-5, the complete variable domain is DARVTQTPRHKVTEMGQEVTMRCQPILGHNTVFWYRQTMMQGLELLAYFRNRAPLDDSGMPKDRFSAEMPDATLATLKIQPSEPRDSAVYFCASAPTGEETQYFGPGTRLLVL.

The rearrangement joins TRBV12-5 to TRBJ2-5, with D tentatively TRBD2 (6 bases). This CDR3 has 13 amino acids. V gave up 6 bases and J gave up 3 bases, with 11 bases separating them. In germline, CDR1 is LGHNT, CDR2 FRNRAP. The CDR3 DNA reads TGTGCTAGTGGGGGATTAGCGGAAGAGACCCAGTACTTC. Its translation: CASGGLAEETQYF.

The V gene is TRBV11-2, the J gene TRBJ1-5; D is unresolved. V was trimmed by 1 base and J by 6 bases, leaving 7 bases between them. The germline V gene encodes CDR1 SGHAT and CDR2 FQNNGV. The CDR3 runs 13 residues. CDR3 sequence (DNA): TGTGCCAGCAGCTTAGGGTTAGTTCAGCCCCAGCATTTT. Translated, it gives CASSLGLVQPQHF. The whole variable domain, remainder taken from reference TRBV11-2 and TRBJ1-5, is EAGVAQSPRYKIIEKRQSVAFWCNPISGHATLYWYQQILGQGPKLLIQFQNNGVVDDSQLPKDRFSAERLKGVDSTLKIQPAKLEDSAVYLCASSLGLVQPQHFGDGTRLSIL.

This clonotype has at least ten counts. The chain uses TRBV7-2 and TRBJ2-7; D tentatively reads TRBD1 or TRBD2 (5 bases each). The germline V gene encodes CDR1 SGHTA and CDR2 FQGNSA. The CDR3 runs 13 residues. V lost 5 bases and J lost 3, with 11 bases in between. The CDR3 reads CASSRDPIYEQYF. CDR3 DNA sequence: TGTGCCAGCAGCCGGGACCCTATCTACGAGCAGTACTTC.

This clonotype was counted only a few times. This chain joins TRBV6-6 and TRBJ2-7, with TRBD2 identical over 10 bases. Germline V lookup: CDR1 MNHNY, CDR2 SVGAGI (reference sequence). V shed 6 bases and J 6 bases; nucleotides not matched to a gene: 11. CDR3 size: 15 residues. CDR3 region: CASRIGSGRKSEQYF. The CDR3 DNA reads as TGTGCCAGCAGGATCGGTAGCGGGAGGAAATCCGAGCAGTACTTC.

The genes are TRBV2 and TRBJ2-5; D might be TRBD1 or TRBD2, each matching 7 bases. CDR1 is SNHLY, CDR2 FYNNEI, per germline. CDR3 length: 13 amino acids. V lost 4 bases to trimming and J lost 7 bases, with 13 bases between them. As DNA, the CDR3 is TGTGCCAGCAGTGCAGACAGGGAGGGGACCCAGTACTTC. Its protein is CASSADREGTQYF.

The J gene is TRBJ2-5, the V gene TRBV2; maybe TRBD2 (5 bases). Germline V lookup: CDR1 SNHLY, CDR2 FYNNEI. The V end was cut by 8 bases, the J end by 2 bases, with 15 bases between. CDR3 length: 14 amino acids. The DNA of the CDR3 is TGTGCCAGCTTGAGGGAGCGTGGGCAAGAGACCCAGTACTTC. It translates to CASLRERGQETQYF.

This clonotype was recorded a few times. The chain joins TRBV7-2 to TRBJ1-5; D is unresolved. V lost 1 base, J lost 2 bases, and 6 bases lay in between. This CDR3 spans 14 amino acids. Germline V gene sequence: CDR1 SGHTA, CDR2 FQGNSA. The CDR3 sequence is CASSLDAGNQPQHF. The CDR3 nucleotides read TGTGCCAGCAGCTTAGACGCGGGCAATCAGCCCCAGCATTTT.

V is TRBV6-1 and J is TRBJ2-2; D might be TRBD1 (6 bases). Germline CDR1 and CDR2: MNHNS and SASEGT. Trimming stripped 7 bases from V and 2 bases from J, with 11 bases between. The CDR3 consists of 14 residues. CDR3 sequence: CASTLTGNTGELFF. DNA for the CDR3: TGTGCCAGCACCCTGACAGGAAACACCGGGGAGCTGTTTTTT.

V is TRBV4-1 and J is TRBJ2-1; 13 positions agree with TRBD2. CDR1 is MGHRA, CDR2 YSYEKL, per germline. The trim removed 4 bases at V and 9 bases at J, leaving 15 bases unmatched. This CDR3 is built from 18 residues. The CDR3 spells CASSLGLAGSEGRGEQFF. In DNA form, the CDR3 reads TGCGCCAGCAGCCTGGGACTAGCGGGGTCGGAGGGGAGGGGTGAGCAGTTCTTC.

This clonotype was seen only a few times. The chain carries TRBV12-3 or TRBV12-4 and TRBJ1-1, with a possible D match to TRBD1 (5 bases). CDR3 length: 13 amino acids. V gave up 1 base and J gave up 6 bases, with 9 bases separating them. CDR3 residues: CASSLGPRAEAFF. In nucleotides, the CDR3 is TGTGCCAGCAGTTTAGGCCCCAGGGCTGAAGCTTTCTTT.

The chain combines TRBV7-2 with TRBJ2-3; TRBD2 matches at 10 bases. Losses at the gene ends were 2 bases for V and 3 bases for J; bases not matched to a gene: 5. This CDR3 spans 16 amino acids. CDR1 is SGHTA and CDR2 is FQGNSA in the germline V gene. In DNA form, the CDR3 reads TGTGCCAGCAGCTTACAAGCGGGAGGGCTTACAGATACGCAGTATTTT. It yields the protein CASSLQAGGLTDTQYF.

J is TRBJ1-2 and V is TRBV4-1; the D is unclear. This CDR3 spans 15 amino acids. Trimming left V 1 base short and J 7 bases short, with 16 bases between. Germline V gene sequence: CDR1 MGHRA, CDR2 YSYEKL. CDR3 sequence reads: CASSQVGSEGSGYTF. CDR3 bases: TGCGCCAGCAGCCAAGTGGGGTCGGAGGGTTCTGGCTACACCTTC.

V and J are TRBV7-6 and TRBJ2-1; D possibly corresponds to TRBD2 (6 bases). Trimming left V 4 bases short and J 2 bases short, with 6 bases between. The CDR3 is 13 residues long. The V gene's germline CDR1 is SGHVS and CDR2 FNYEAQ. CDR3: CASSWGAYNEQFF. CDR3 sequence (DNA): TGTGCCAGCAGCTGGGGGGCCTACAATGAGCAGTTCTTC.

This clonotype was recorded at least ten times. V is TRBV7-2 and J is TRBJ2-7; 11 nucleotides line up with TRBD2. V lost 2 bases to trimming and J lost 4 bases; unmatched junction nucleotides: 13. CDR1 and CDR2 (germline): SGHTA, FQGNSA. This CDR3 contains 18 residues. The CDR3 loop reads CASSLSGSSGGRWYEQYF. The DNA of the CDR3 is TGTGCCAGCAGCTTATCCGGGTCTAGCGGGGGGAGGTGGTACGAGCAGTACTTC.

The rearrangement links TRBV7-2 to TRBJ1-4; D might be TRBD1 (5 bases). V was pared by 1 base and J by 4 bases, with 16 bases between. CDR3 length: 17 residues. Germline CDR1 is SGHTA and CDR2 is FQGNSA. CDR3 sequence reads: CASSLGIDRPLNEKLFF. The CDR3 DNA reads as TGTGCCAGCAGCTTAGGAATCGACAGACCTCTTAATGAAAAACTGTTTTTT.

This clonotype was seen only a few times. The chain recombines TRBV7-2 with TRBJ2-5, with TRBD2 identical over 9 bases. The germline V gene has CDR1 SGHTA and CDR2 FQGNSA. Trimming at V came to 4 bases and at J to 2 bases, leaving 2 bases not matched to a gene. The CDR3 totals 14 residues. CDR3 sequence: CASSSLAGQETQYF. DNA for the CDR3: TGTGCCAGCAGCTCCCTAGCGGGGCAAGAGACCCAGTACTTC.

V gene TRBV28 combines with J gene TRBJ2-7; the D call may be TRBD1 or TRBD2 (5 bases each). The CDR3 is 15 amino acids. The V and J ends lost 5 bases and 2 bases respectively, with 16 bases between them. CDR1 MDHEN and CDR2 SYDVKM come from the germline V gene. The CDR3 DNA reads TGTGCCAGCAGTCACCCCGGGACCGGCGCCTACGAGCAGTACTTC. Its translation: CASSHPGTGAYEQYF.

This rearrangement joins TRBV7-2 to TRBJ1-1; 7 bases fit TRBD1. J was trimmed by 1 base and V by 5 bases; bases with no gene match: 4. Germline CDR1 is SGHTA and CDR2 is FQGNSA. CDR3 size: 14 residues. The CDR3 loop is CASSPDRWNTEAFF. The CDR3 nucleotides are TGTGCCAGCAGCCCGGACAGGTGGAACACTGAAGCTTTCTTT.

The J gene is TRBJ1-6, the V gene TRBV7-2; 10 nucleotides line up with TRBD1. CDR1 and CDR2 (germline): SGHTA, FQGNSA. With V trimmed by 3 bases and J by 9 bases, 11 bases remained unmatched. This CDR3 spans 17 amino acids. The CDR3 DNA sequence: TGTGCCAGCAGCTTCCGAGGGACAGGGGCTGGTGCTTCACCCCTCCACTTT. Translated, it gives CASSFRGTGAGASPLHF.

This clonotype has only one observation. The V gene is TRBV7-4, the J gene TRBJ2-3; 8 positions agree with TRBD1. Germline V gives CDR1 SGHVT, CDR2 SQSDAQ. This CDR3 has 15 residues. Unmatched junction bases numbered 3, after V lost 0 bases and J lost 4 bases. The CDR3 loop is CASSLAQGASDTQYF. Written as DNA, the CDR3 is TGTGCCAGCAGCTTAGCGCAGGGGGCCTCAGATACGCAGTATTTT.

The chain uses TRBV12-3 or TRBV12-4 and TRBJ2-1, with 7 bases identical to TRBD2. The CDR3 totals 15 residues. The V segment lost 6 bases and the J segment 1 base; nucleotides outside the gene matches: 6. The CDR3 DNA reads as TGTGCCAGCAGCCAAAGCGGGAAGTCCTACAATGAGCAGTTCTTC. It translates to CASSQSGKSYNEQFF.

The chain has TRBV20-1 and TRBJ2-1; 9 nucleotides agree with TRBD2. The CDR3 contains 13 residues. Germline CDR1 and CDR2: DFQATT and SNEGSKA (reference sequence). The junction had 3 bases not matched to a gene; V was cut back by 3 bases and J by 6 bases. CDR3 sequence (DNA): TGCAGTGCTAGTAGCGGGGGTCCCAATGAGCAGTTCTTC. Protein product: CSASSGGPNEQFF.

The sample holds a few counts of this clonotype. The rearrangement links TRBV7-8 to TRBJ2-5; 11 nucleotides align to TRBD2. This CDR3 contains 17 residues. J gave up 6 bases and V 2 bases, and 11 bases lay outside the gene matches. CDR1 is SGHVS, CDR2 FQNEAQ, per germline. CDR3 in amino acids: CASSLSFSGGATKTQYF. Here the CDR3 DNA reads TGTGCCAGCAGCTTATCCTTTAGCGGGGGGGCCACGAAGACCCAGTACTTC.

The chain combines TRBV4-1 with TRBJ1-5; TRBD1 matches 7 bases. This CDR3 spans 15 amino acids. Trimming took 3 bases from V and 4 from J; bases not matched to a gene: 6. Germline CDR1 reads MGHRA; CDR2 reads YSYEKL. For the CDR3, the DNA is TGCGCCAGCAGCCACACAGGGGTGGGAAATCAGCCCCAGCATTTT. Encoded protein: CASSHTGVGNQPQHF.

In this sample, this clonotype turned up a few times. V is TRBV11-2 and J is TRBJ2-5; D perhaps matches TRBD2 (5 bases). Trimming took 6 bases from V and 5 from J, leaving 16 bases between them. CDR1 SGHAT and CDR2 FQNNGV come from the germline V gene. The CDR3 is 14 residues long. CDR3 DNA sequence: TGTGCCAGCAGTAACTTAGCACTAGAGGAGACCCAGTACTTC. Protein: CASSNLALEETQYF.